What follows describes a single T cell receptor (beta chain). The junction differs from germline at one of its ends, possibly a read error. The data stem from a study of blood T cell repertoires in COVID-19. CDR3 size: 15 residues. CDR1 SGHTA and CDR2 FQGTGA come from the germline V gene. Profiled with immunoSEQ multiplex PCR; TCRdb holds only in-frame clones, not every one. The table lists some 48,000 clones, around 84% of them singletons. The TCR was taken from a human donor in a cohort sampled during active COVID-19. Sequencing used peripheral blood. The V gene is TRBV7-3, the J gene TRBJ2-7; 12 bases line up with TRBD1. CDR3 DNA: TGTGCCAGCAGCTTCGGGACAGGGGGCCCCTATGAGCAGTACTTC. It codes for CASSFGTGGPYEQYF.